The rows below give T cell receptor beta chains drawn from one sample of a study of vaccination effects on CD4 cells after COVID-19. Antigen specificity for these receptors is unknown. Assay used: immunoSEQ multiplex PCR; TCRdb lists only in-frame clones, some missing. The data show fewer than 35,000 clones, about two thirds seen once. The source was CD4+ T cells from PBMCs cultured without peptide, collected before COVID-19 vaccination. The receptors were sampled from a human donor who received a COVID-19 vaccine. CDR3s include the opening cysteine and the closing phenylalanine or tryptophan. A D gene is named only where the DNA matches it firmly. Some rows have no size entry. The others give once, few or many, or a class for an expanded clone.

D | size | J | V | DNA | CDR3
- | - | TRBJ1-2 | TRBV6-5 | TGTGCCGTCATGGACATCGCCAGCGGCTACACCTTC | CAVMDIASGYTF
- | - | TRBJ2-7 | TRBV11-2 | TGTGCCAGCAGCTCCGAGCTACGAGCGCAGTACTTC | CASSSELRAQYF
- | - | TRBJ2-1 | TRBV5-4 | TGTGCCAGCAGCCGGGACATTTACAATGAGCAGTTCTTC | CASSRDIYNEQFF
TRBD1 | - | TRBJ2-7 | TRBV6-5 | TGTGCCAGCAGCGGACAGGATCTAGGTAGGGACGAGCAGTACTTC | CASSGQDLGRDEQYF
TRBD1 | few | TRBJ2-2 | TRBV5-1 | TGCGCCAGCAGCTTAGGGACAGGGGAAGGCACCGGGGAGCTGTTTTTT | CASSLGTGEGTGELFF
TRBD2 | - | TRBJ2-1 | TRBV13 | TGTGCCAGCAGCTCGCTAATAGCGGGAGGCTCCTACAATGAGCAGTTCTTC | CASSSLIAGGSYNEQFF
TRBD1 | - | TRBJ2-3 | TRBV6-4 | TGTGCCAGCAGTGAAACGGGACAGGGGGCAGATACGCAGTATTTT | CASSETGQGADTQYF
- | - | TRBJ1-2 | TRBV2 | TGTGCCAGCACCGACCGCAGCTTATTCTATGGCTACACCTTC | CASTDRSLFYGYTF
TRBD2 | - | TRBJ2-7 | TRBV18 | TGTGCCAGCTCACCACCGGGACTAGCCGACGAGCAGTACTTC | CASSPPGLADEQYF
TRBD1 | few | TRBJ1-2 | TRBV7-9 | TGTGCCAGCAGCTCCGACAGGGAACTTTATGGCTACACCTTC | CASSSDRELYGYTF
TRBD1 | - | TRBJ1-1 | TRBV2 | TGTGCCAGCAGTGATGGGGCAGGGGGCGGGTTGAACACTGAAGCTTTCTTT | CASSDGAGGGLNTEAFF
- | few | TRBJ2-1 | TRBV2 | TGTGCCAGCAGTGAAAGATGGGTGGCCGAGCAGTTCTTC | CASSERWVAEQFF
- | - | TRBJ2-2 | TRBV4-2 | TGTGCCAGCAGCCAAGCCAGGGGCACCGGGGAGCTGTTTTTT | CASSQARGTGELFF
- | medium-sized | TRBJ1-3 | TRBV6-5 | TGTGCCAGCAAGGCGGGCCCGCTCACTGGAAACACCATATATTTT | CASKAGPLTGNTIYF
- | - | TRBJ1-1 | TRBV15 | TGTGCCACCAGCAGTCCTCAGGGAATGATGAACACTGAAGCTTTCTTT | CATSSPQGMMNTEAFF
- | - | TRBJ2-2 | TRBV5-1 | TGCGCCAGCAGCTTGGAAGGGGGGCTGATCACCGGGGAGCTGTTTTTT | CASSLEGGLITGELFF
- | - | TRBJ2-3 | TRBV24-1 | TGTGCCACCAGTGATTCCAGGGGTTCAACAGATACGCAGTATTTT | CATSDSRGSTDTQYF
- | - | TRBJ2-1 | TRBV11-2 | TGTGCCAGCAGCTTAGGGACTACCGACAATGAGCAGTTCTTC | CASSLGTTDNEQFF